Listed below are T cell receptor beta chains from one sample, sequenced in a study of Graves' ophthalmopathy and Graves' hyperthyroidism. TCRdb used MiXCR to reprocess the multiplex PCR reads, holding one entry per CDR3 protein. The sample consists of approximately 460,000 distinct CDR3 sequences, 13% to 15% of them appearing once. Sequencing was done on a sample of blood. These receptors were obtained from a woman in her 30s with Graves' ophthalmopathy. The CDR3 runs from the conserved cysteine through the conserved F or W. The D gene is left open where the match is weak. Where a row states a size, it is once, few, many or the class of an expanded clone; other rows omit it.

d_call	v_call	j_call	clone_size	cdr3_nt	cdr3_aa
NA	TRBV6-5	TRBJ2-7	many	TGTGCCAGCAGTTACTCGGCAGGGTCCTACGAGCAGTACTTC	CASSYSAGSYEQYF
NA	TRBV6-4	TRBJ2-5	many	TGTGCCAGCAGTGAAGGGGAACAAGAGACCCAGTACTTC	CASSEGEQETQYF
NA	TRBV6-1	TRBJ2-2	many	TGTGCCAGCAGTGAAGCGGGAGACACCGGGGAGCTGTTTTTT	CASSEAGDTGELFF
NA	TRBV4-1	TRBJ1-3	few	TGCGCCAGCAGCCCAAACTTCGACGGAGGGACTGGAAACACCATATATTTT	CASSPNFDGGTGNTIYF
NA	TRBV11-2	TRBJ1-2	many	TGTGCCAGCAGCTGGGACGGGACCGGCTACACCTTC	CASSWDGTGYTF
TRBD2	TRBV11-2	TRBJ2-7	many	TGTGCCAGCAGCCTTGGATGGCGGGAGATCTCCTACGAGCAGTACTTC	CASSLGWREISYEQYF
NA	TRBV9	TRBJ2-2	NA	TGTGCCAGCTCCGCCACCGGGGCTGTCACCGGGGAGCTGTTTTTT	CASSATGAVTGELFF
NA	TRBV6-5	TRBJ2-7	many	TGTGCCAGCAGTTCCCCGGGGGTGGCCACCTACGAGCAGTACTTC	CASSSPGVATYEQYF
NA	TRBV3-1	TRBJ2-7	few	TGTGCCAGCAGCAAGGCAGGTCAGGGAGCTACCCCCATGCAGTACTTC	CASSKAGQGATPMQYF
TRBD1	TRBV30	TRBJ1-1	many	TGTGCCTGGGGGGACAGACCAGGTGAAGCTTTCTTT	CAWGDRPGEAFF
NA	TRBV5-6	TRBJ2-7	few	TGTGCCAGCAGCTTGTGGCGTCAGGGATCCTACGAGCAGTACTTC	CASSLWRQGSYEQYF
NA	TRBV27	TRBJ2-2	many	TGTGCCAGCAACCCGGGGCCAGCCCCGGGCACCGGGGAGCTGTTTTTT	CASNPGPAPGTGELFF
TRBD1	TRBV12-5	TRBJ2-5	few	TGTGCTAGTGGTTTGGGAGGGTCGGGACAGGGAGAGACCCAGTACTTC	CASGLGGSGQGETQYF
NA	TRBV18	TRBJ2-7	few	TGTGCCAGCTCACTTAGGGCAGGGGCAAGTGTCAACGAGCAGTACTTC	CASSLRAGASVNEQYF
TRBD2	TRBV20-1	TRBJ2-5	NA	TGCAGTGCTAGAGGAACTAGCGGGGGGGATCAAGAGACCCAGTACTTC	CSARGTSGGDQETQYF
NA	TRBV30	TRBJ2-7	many	TGTGCCTGGAGTGTATCAACTAGGGCAGGCGGAAACTACGAGCAGTACTTC	CAWSVSTRAGGNYEQYF
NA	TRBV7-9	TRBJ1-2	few	TGTGCCAGCAGCTTCGTCGCCTTCTATGGCTACACCTTC	CASSFVAFYGYTF
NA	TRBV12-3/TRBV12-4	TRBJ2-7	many	TGTGCCAGCAGTGTGGCTTACGAGCAGTACTTC	CASSVAYEQYF
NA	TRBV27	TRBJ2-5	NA	TGTGCCAGCAGTGAACCGGGAAAAGAGACCCAGTACTTC	CASSEPGKETQYF
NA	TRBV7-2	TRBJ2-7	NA	TGTGCCAGCAGCCCCACCCCCGGGGTCTACTACGAGCAGTACTTC	CASSPTPGVYYEQYF
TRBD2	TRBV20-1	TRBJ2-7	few	TGCAGTGCTCTCGCGGGACTAGCGGGAGGGGCCTACGAGCAGTACTTC	CSALAGLAGGAYEQYF
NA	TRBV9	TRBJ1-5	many	TGTGCCAGCAGCGTACGGGGTTTGGGTCAGCCCCAGCATTTT	CASSVRGLGQPQHF
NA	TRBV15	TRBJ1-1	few	TGTGCCACCAGCACCGTCGACAGGTCTCTTCTTGGTGAAGCTTTCTTT	CATSTVDRSLLGEAFF
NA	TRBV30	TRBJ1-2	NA	TGTGCCTGGACGAAATTGGAATTGAGCTATGGCTACACCTTC	CAWTKLELSYGYTF
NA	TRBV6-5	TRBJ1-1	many	TGTGCCAGCAGTAATCTACAGGGAGGGTACACTGAAGCTTTCTTT	CASSNLQGGYTEAFF
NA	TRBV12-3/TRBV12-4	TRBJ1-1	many	TGTGCCTGCAGTTTAGAATGGGGGTTAGCTTTCTTT	CACSLEWGLAFF